This is a list of T cell receptor beta chains from one sample in a study of T cell changes during pregnancy in multiple sclerosis. Only in-frame clones appear in the TCRdb table, and some are missing; sequencing was by immunoSEQ multiplex PCR. The sample includes about 53,000 clones, 92% seen only once; the top ten take 0.5%. The specimen was CD4+ T cells from peripheral blood mononuclear cells, collected in the third trimester of pregnancy. The receptors were sampled from a female donor with multiple sclerosis, enrolled in a pregnancy study. Each CDR3 is given with its conserved first and last residue. A D gene is named only where the DNA matches it firmly. Not all rows give a size; the values are once, few, many and, for expanded clones, a class.

>TRBJ2-3|.|TRBV11-2|TRBD1
CASSLVYRGPTDTQYF
TGTGCCAGCAGCTTAGTGTACAGGGGCCCCACAGATACGCAGTATTTT
>TRBJ1-6|.|TRBV6-1|TRBD1
CASRPTGGLSPLHF
TGTGCCAGCAGGCCTACAGGGGGCTTGTCACCCCTCCACTTT
>TRBJ2-7|.|TRBV2|.
CASSDRGRYF
TGTGCCAGCAGTGACAGGGGACGGTACTTC
>TRBJ1-3|.|TRBV6-5|.
CASRDSSGNTIYF
TGTGCCAGCAGGGACAGTTCTGGAAACACCATATATTTT
>TRBJ2-1|once|TRBV11-2|TRBD2
CASSLEWAGAYNEQFF
TGTGCCAGCAGCTTAGAGTGGGCGGGGGCCTACAATGAGCAGTTCTTC
>TRBJ1-2|.|TRBV30|.
CAREARGPYGYTF
TGTGCCCGCGAAGCGCGGGGGCCCTATGGCTACACCTTC
>TRBJ1-2|few|TRBV7-9|.
CASGGGHYYGYTF
TGTGCCAGCGGGGGAGGACACTACTATGGCTACACCTTC
>TRBJ1-5|.|TRBV15|TRBD1
CATSRSDRGPYDNQPQHF
TGTGCCACCAGCAGGTCCGACAGGGGGCCCTATGACAATCAGCCCCAGCATTTT
>TRBJ2-3|.|TRBV10-1|.
CASSDAGPGPDTQYF
TGCGCCAGCAGTGACGCGGGCCCCGGCCCAGATACGCAGTATTTT
>TRBJ1-1|.|TRBV30|.
CAWSVLGGLEAFF
TGTGCCTGGAGTGTTTTAGGGGGTCTGGAAGCTTTCTTT
>TRBJ1-5|.|TRBV27|.
CASRDWGSEGNQPQHF
TGTGCCAGCAGGGATTGGGGCAGCGAAGGCAATCAGCCCCAGCATTTT
>TRBJ1-1|.|TRBV9|TRBD1
CASSVQGAANTEAFF
TGTGCCAGCAGCGTACAGGGGGCCGCGAACACTGAAGCTTTCTTT
>TRBJ2-1|once|TRBV19|.
CASSYAGANNEQFF
TGTGCCAGTAGCTACGCCGGTGCCAACAATGAGCAGTTCTTC
>TRBJ2-1|.|TRBV6-6|.
CASERGYNEQFF
TGTGCCAGCGAACGAGGCTACAATGAGCAGTTCTTC
>TRBJ1-1|.|TRBV7-2|.
CASSANAQGITEAFF
TGTGCCAGCAGCGCTAACGCTCAGGGCATCACTGAAGCTTTCTTT
>TRBJ1-1|.|TRBV6-5|.
CASSYGPGTEAFF
TGTGCCAGCAGTTACGGTCCGGGGACTGAAGCTTTCTTT
>TRBJ1-1|.|TRBV18|.
CASSPEQTGRNTEAFF
TGTGCCAGCTCACCAGAACAGACAGGTCGGAACACTGAAGCTTTCTTT
>TRBJ1-1|.|TRBV5-1|TRBD1
CASSPRDRGRVGTEAFF
TGCGCCAGCAGCCCCCGGGACAGGGGGCGGGTAGGCACTGAAGCTTTCTTT
>TRBJ1-3|.|TRBV6-5|TRBD1
CASSSGQGLTGNTIYF
TGTGCCAGCAGTTCAGGACAGGGACTGACTGGAAACACCATATATTTT
>TRBJ1-2|.|TRBV11-2|.
CASRPIQGAAGGYTF
TGTGCCAGCAGGCCCATTCAAGGAGCCGCGGGGGGCTACACCTTC
>TRBJ1-6|.|TRBV7-3|.
CASTLPTRGTPLHF
TGTGCCAGCACCCTTCCGACCCGGGGAACACCCCTCCACTTT
>TRBJ2-2|.|TRBV11-3|TRBD1
CASSFLTGEEAGELFF
TGTGCCAGCAGCTTCTTGACAGGGGAGGAGGCCGGGGAGCTGTTTTTT
>TRBJ1-1|.|TRBV6-5|TRBD1
CASSYSTGGLNTEAFF
TGTGCCAGCAGTTACTCGACAGGGGGCTTGAACACTGAAGCTTTCTTT
>TRBJ1-6|.|TRBV7-3|.
CPAAVTGEGDYNSPLHF
TGTCCGGCGGCAGTGACCGGGGAGGGTGATTATAATTCACCCCTCCACTTT